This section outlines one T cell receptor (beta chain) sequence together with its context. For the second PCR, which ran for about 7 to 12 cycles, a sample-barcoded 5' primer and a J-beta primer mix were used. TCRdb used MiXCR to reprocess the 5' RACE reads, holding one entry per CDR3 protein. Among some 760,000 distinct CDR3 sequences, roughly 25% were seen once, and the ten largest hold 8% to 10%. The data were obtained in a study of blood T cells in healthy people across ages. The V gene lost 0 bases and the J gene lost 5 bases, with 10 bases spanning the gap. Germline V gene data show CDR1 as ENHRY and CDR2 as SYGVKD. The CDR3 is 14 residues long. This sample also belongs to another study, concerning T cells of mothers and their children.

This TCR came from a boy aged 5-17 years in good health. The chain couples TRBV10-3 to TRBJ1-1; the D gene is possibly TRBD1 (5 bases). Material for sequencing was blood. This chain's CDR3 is CAISESRGETEAFF. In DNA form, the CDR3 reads TGTGCCATCAGTGAGTCAAGGGGAGAAACTGAAGCTTTCTTT.